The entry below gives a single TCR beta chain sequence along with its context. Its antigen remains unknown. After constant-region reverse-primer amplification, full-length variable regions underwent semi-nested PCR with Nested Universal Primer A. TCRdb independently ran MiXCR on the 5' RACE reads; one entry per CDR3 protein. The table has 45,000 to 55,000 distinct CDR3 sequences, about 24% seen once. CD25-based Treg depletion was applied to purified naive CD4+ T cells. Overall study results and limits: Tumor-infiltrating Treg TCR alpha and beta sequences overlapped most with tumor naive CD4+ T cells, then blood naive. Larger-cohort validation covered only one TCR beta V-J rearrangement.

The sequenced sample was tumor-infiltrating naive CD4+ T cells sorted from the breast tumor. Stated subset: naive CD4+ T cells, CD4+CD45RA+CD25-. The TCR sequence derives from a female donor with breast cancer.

CDR3 nucleotides: TGTGCCAGCACCACGGGGGGCGGCTACACCTTC. Translation: CASTTGGGYTF. This sequence joins TRBV2 and TRBJ1-2; TRBD1 is a possible D gene (6 bases). CDR1 and CDR2 from the germline V gene are SNHLY and FYNNEI. With 7 bases removed from V and 8 bases from J, the gap between germline ends came to 11 bases. The CDR3 sequence is 11 residues long. Full variable domain (outside the CDR3, taken from reference TRBV2 and TRBJ1-2): EPEVTQTPSHQVTQMGQEVILRCVPISNHLYFYWYRQILGQKVEFLVSFYNNEISEKSEIFDDQFSVERPDGSNFTLKIRSTKLEDSAMYFCASTTGGGYTFGSGTRLTVV.